Presented here are 19 T cell receptor beta chains from one specimen sequenced in a study of control samples from healthy donors and cancer patients. TCRdb's copy holds only in-frame clones and misses some; the assay was immunoSEQ multiplex PCR. The sample yields roughly 180,000 clones, around 93% seen once. The sequenced sample was blood. Receptor source: a woman aged 60-70 years in good health.

This clone is a singleton in its sample. V is TRBV24-1 and J is TRBJ2-3, with 11 bases aligning to TRBD2. The CDR3 spans 18 residues. V gave up 4 bases and J gave up 0 bases; unmatched junction bases: 8. From germline, CDR1 is KGHDR and CDR2 SFDVKD. Here the CDR3 DNA reads TGTGCCACCAGTGACAGTAGTCTAGCGGGGGGCAGCACAGATACGCAGTATTTT. Protein: CATSDSSLAGGSTDTQYF.

The chain has TRBV20-1 and TRBJ2-3; D uncertain. Trimming took off 6 bases at V and 6 bases at J, with 10 bases between the two ends. Germline CDR1 reads DFQATT; CDR2 reads SNEGSKA (reference sequence). CDR3 size: 11 residues. The CDR3 reads CSAHQGDTQYF. Written as DNA, the CDR3 is TGCAGTGCCCATCAAGGGGATACGCAGTATTTT.

The chain has TRBV3-1 (or the pseudogene TRBV3-2) and TRBJ2-7, with D possibly being TRBD1 (5 bases). The CDR3 consists of 14 residues. V was trimmed by 2 bases and J by 5 bases, leaving 13 bases between them. From germline, CDR1 is LGHDT and CDR2 YNNKEL (reference sequence). CDR3 nucleotides: TGTGCCAGCAGCCAAACCCCAGGGTCCCACGAGCAGTACTTC. It yields the protein CASSQTPGSHEQYF.

The chain has TRBV5-1 and TRBJ2-2; D is ambiguous. CDR3 size: 15 residues. The V end was cut by 0 bases, the J end by 8 bases, with 14 bases between. Germline CDR1 SGHRS, CDR2 YFSETQ. For the CDR3, the DNA is TGCGCCAGCAGCTTGGAAGGCCTTCGATCAGGGGAGCTGTTTTTT. Amino acid sequence: CASSLEGLRSGELFF.

The V gene is TRBV19, the J gene TRBJ1-5, with D unresolved. With 3 bases removed from V and 2 bases from J, the gap between germline ends came to 11 bases. CDR3 size: 15 residues. From germline, CDR1 is LNHDA and CDR2 SQIVND (reference sequence). The CDR3 loop is CASSIFSAGNQPQHF. In nucleotides, the CDR3 is TGTGCCAGTAGTATTTTTTCGGCTGGCAATCAGCCCCAGCATTTT.

The V and J genes are TRBV18 and TRBJ2-1; TRBD1 matches 8 bases. With 6 bases clipped from V and 5 bases from J, the junction kept 3 bases outside the gene matches. The CDR3 contains 13 residues. Germline assignment: CDR1 KGHSH and CDR2 LQKENI. In DNA form, the CDR3 reads TGTGCCAGCTCGCCGGGACAGGACAATGAGCAGTTCTTC. Protein product: CASSPGQDNEQFF.

This chain uses TRBV2 with TRBJ1-1; D is uncertain. V lost 5 bases to trimming and J lost 4 bases, with 32 bases between them. The length of the CDR3 is 20 residues. The germline V gene encodes CDR1 SNHLY and CDR2 FYNNEI. CDR3 nucleotides: TGTGCCAGCAGTCTTACTTTGGGTAGCGCAGGAGGAAACTTGGCCACTGAAGCTTTCTTT. Translation gives CASSLTLGSAGGNLATEAFF.

The rearrangement links TRBV12-3 or TRBV12-4 to TRBJ1-2; D ambiguous. The CDR3 length is 13 residues. The V and J ends lost 2 bases and 6 bases respectively, with 10 bases between them. CDR3 in amino acids: CASSLWALDGYTF. The CDR3 DNA is TGTGCCAGCAGTTTATGGGCGCTGGATGGCTACACCTTC.

The CDR3 bases are TGTGCCAGTAGTATAAGCGGGTCGGGGGTTAGCGAGACCCAGTACTTC. Protein sequence: CASSISGSGVSETQYF. The genes are TRBV19 and TRBJ2-5; a weak D match, TRBD2 (6 bases). The ends were cut back, 2 bases at V and 5 bases at J, with 18 bases in the middle. Germline V gives CDR1 LNHDA, CDR2 SQIVND (reference sequence). The length of the CDR3 is 16 residues. Based on the CDR3 plus reference TRBV19 and TRBJ2-5, the full variable domain is DGGITQSPKYLFRKEGQNVTLSCEQNLNHDAMYWYRQDPGQGLRLIYYSQIVNDFQKGDIAEGYSVSREKKESFPLTVTSAQKNPTAFYLCASSISGSGVSETQYFGPGTRLLVL.

This chain uses TRBV6-5 with TRBJ1-5, with D perhaps matching TRBD1 (5 bases). Germline CDR1 MNHEY, CDR2 SVGAGI. This CDR3 region has 14 residues. V was pared by 4 bases and J by 5 bases, with 12 bases between. CDR3 nucleotide sequence: TGTGCCAGCAGTTTAGACTTCAGGGATCAGCCCCAGCATTTT. Translating gives CASSLDFRDQPQHF.

This rearrangement joins TRBV6-5 to TRBJ2-7, with 9 bases fitting TRBD1. V gave up 8 bases and J gave up 0 bases; unmatched junction bases: 5. CDR1 and CDR2 (germline): MNHEY, SVGAGI. The CDR3 has 14 amino acids. CDR3 loop: CASVTGGNSYEQYF. The DNA of the CDR3 is TGTGCCAGCGTGACAGGGGGGAACTCCTACGAGCAGTACTTC.

This chain uses TRBV5-4 with TRBJ2-3, with 9 bases aligning to TRBD2. This CDR3 is 16 amino acids long. Germline V gives CDR1 SGHNT, CDR2 YYREEE (reference sequence). With 0 bases clipped from V and 1 base from J, the junction kept 3 bases outside the gene matches. This CDR3 reads CASSLERGDRTDTQYF. CDR3 nucleotide sequence: TGTGCCAGCAGCTTGGAGCGGGGGGACCGCACAGATACGCAGTATTTT.

V gene TRBV6-2 or TRBV6-3 combines with J gene TRBJ2-5; D unresolved. V dropped 2 bases and J dropped 1 base, with 8 bases sitting between them. Germline loops: CDR1 MNHEY, CDR2 SVGEGT. The CDR3 spans 14 residues. CDR3: CASSYLGPQETQYF. The DNA for the CDR3 is TGTGCCAGCAGTTACCTGGGCCCCCAAGAGACCCAGTACTTC.

This chain joins TRBV2 and TRBJ1-5; D not resolved. Trimming cost V 3 bases and J 0 bases, with 15 bases left between them. CDR3 length: 17 residues. Germline V gene lookup returns CDR1 SNHLY and CDR2 FYNNEI. In DNA form, the CDR3 reads TGTGCCAGCAGTGAGTTGGCGGGGAGATATAGCAATCAGCCCCAGCATTTT. Its protein is CASSELAGRYSNQPQHF. Drawing the rest from reference TRBV2 and TRBJ1-5, the complete variable domain is EPEVTQTPSHQVTQMGQEVILRCVPISNHLYFYWYRQILGQKVEFLVSFYNNEISEKSEIFDDQFSVERPDGSNFTLKIRSTKLEDSAMYFCASSELAGRYSNQPQHFGDGTRLSIL.

The J gene is TRBJ1-5, the V gene TRBV5-6, with TRBD1 matching 8 bases. J was trimmed by 6 bases and V by 0 bases; bases with no gene match: 5. Germline V gene sequence: CDR1 SGHDT, CDR2 YYEEEE. The CDR3 runs to 15 residues. The CDR3 loop is CASSLGRGLSQPQHF. The CDR3 DNA reads TGTGCCAGCAGCTTGGGCAGGGGGCTTAGTCAGCCCCAGCATTTT.

The chain has TRBV19 and TRBJ2-5; 7 bases agree with TRBD2. The germline V gene encodes CDR1 LNHDA and CDR2 SQIVND (reference sequence). The trim removed 6 bases at V and 1 base at J, leaving 5 bases unmatched. This CDR3 contains 14 residues. DNA of the CDR3: TGTGCCAGTAGCCTAGGGAGGGGCCAAGAGACCCAGTACTTC. This translates into CASSLGRGQETQYF.

The rearrangement uses TRBV6-5 and TRBJ1-4; D gene ambiguous. Germline loops: CDR1 MNHEY, CDR2 SVGAGI. CDR3 size: 13 residues. Trimming removed 6 bases from V and 2 bases from J, with 7 bases in between. CDR3 in DNA: TGTGCCAGCAGGGGTTCTACTAATGAAAAACTGTTTTTT. This gives the protein CASRGSTNEKLFF.

This clone was counted a single time. The chain has TRBV2 and TRBJ2-7; 8 positions match TRBD2. Germline loops: CDR1 SNHLY, CDR2 FYNNEI. V lost 7 bases, J lost 2 bases, and 7 bases stayed unmatched. This CDR3 is 14 amino acids long. The CDR3, as DNA: TGTGCCAGCAAGGCGGGGGGAACAACCTACGAGCAGTACTTC. Translated: CASKAGGTTYEQYF.

This rearrangement joins TRBV27 to TRBJ2-1; TRBD2 might be the D (6 bases). Germline values: CDR1 MNHEY, CDR2 SMNVEV (reference sequence). V was trimmed by 3 bases and J by 4 bases, leaving 10 bases between them. This CDR3 has 14 residues. CDR3 loop: CASSFVGGYNEQFF. CDR3 sequence (DNA): TGTGCCAGCAGTTTTGTGGGGGGTTACAATGAGCAGTTCTTC.